Below, 21 T cell receptor beta chains from the same sample are listed, as sequenced in a study of blood T cells in healthy people across ages. A sample-barcoded 5' primer and a J-beta primer mix were used in a second PCR of roughly 7 to 11 cycles. TCRdb processed the 5' RACE reads anew with MiXCR; each CDR3 protein has one entry. The sample consists of roughly 1,800,000 distinct CDR3 sequences, roughly 49% of them appearing once. Specimen: blood. These receptors all come from a woman in her thirties or forties in good health.

The chain combines TRBV21-1 with TRBJ1-6; the table names TRBD1, a call not compared with the DNA. TRBV21-1 is labeled a pseudogene. This CDR3 spans 19 amino acids. The CDR3, as DNA: TGTGCCAGCAGCAAATTTCAGACCGCGGCAGGGGATTATAATTCACCCCTCCACTTT. The encoded protein is CASSKFQTAAGDYNSPLHF.

A single count supports this clonotype. The rearrangement uses TRBV6-5 and TRBJ2-7; the D gene is possibly TRBD1 (6 bases). This CDR3 contains 13 residues. Germline V gene sequence: CDR1 MNHEY, CDR2 SVGAGI. The ends were cut back, 2 bases at V and 5 bases at J, with 10 bases in the middle. The CDR3 loop reads CASSYTGFNEQYF. DNA for the CDR3: TGTGCCAGCAGTTACACAGGGTTCAACGAGCAGTACTTC.

V and J are TRBV6-5 and TRBJ1-2; D remains ambiguous. CDR3 length: 13 amino acids. V lost 2 bases, J lost 6 bases, and 10 bases lay in between. Germline V lookup: CDR1 MNHEY, CDR2 SVGAGI. This CDR3 is CASSYTRMDGYTF. The CDR3 DNA reads TGTGCCAGCAGTTACACCCGGATGGATGGCTACACCTTC.

This clonotype was seen more than once but under ten times. The chain couples TRBV3-1 to TRBJ2-4, with TRBD1 identical over 10 bases. The J call is in doubt because the DNA end fits TRBJ2-7 better. This CDR3 contains 16 residues. CDR1 and CDR2 (germline): LGHDT, YNNKEL (reference sequence). CDR3 in DNA: TGTGCCAGCAGCCAGTTGGGACAGGGGAAATCCCGCGAGCAGTACTTC. This gives the protein CASSQLGQGKSREQYF.

With regard to this clonotype: A much larger clone lies a single base off, so this may be a read error. V and J are TRBV9 and TRBJ2-1; D ambiguous. V was trimmed by 4 bases and J by 0 bases, leaving 11 bases between them. The CDR3 runs 15 residues. CDR1 is SGDLS, CDR2 YYNGEE, per germline. CDR3 region: CASSIDWSSYNEQFF. The CDR3 DNA is TGTGCCAGCAGCATAGACTGGAGCTCCTACAATGAGCAGTTCTTC. The whole variable domain, filled in from reference TRBV9 and TRBJ2-1, reads DSGVTQTPKHLITATGQRVTLRCSPRSGDLSVYWYQQSLDQGLQFLIQYYNGEERAKGNILERFSAQQFPDLHSELNLSSLELGDSALYFCASSIDWSSYNEQFFGPGTRLTVL.

V usage is TRBV28 and J usage is TRBJ2-5; D unresolved. The closer fit of TRBJ2-7 to the DNA end suggests the J call may be wrong. Germline V gene lookup returns CDR1 MDHEN and CDR2 SYDVKM. This CDR3 spans 10 amino acids. Written as DNA, the CDR3 is TGTGCCAGCAGGCGGTCCGAGCAGTACTTC. Its translation is CASRRSEQYF.

This chain joins TRBV6-6 and TRBJ2-3; 10 bases align to TRBD1. This CDR3 is built from 16 residues. The germline V gene has CDR1 MNHNY and CDR2 SVGAGI (reference sequence). V dropped 5 bases and J dropped 7; count of bases not matched to a gene: 12. For the CDR3, the DNA is TGTGCCAGCAGTCGGGGACAGGGACAGGGGTTTTATACGCAGTATTTT. It translates to CASSRGQGQGFYTQYF.

The rearrangement links TRBV6-4 to TRBJ2-3, with 12 bases lining up with TRBD1. CDR1 and CDR2 (germline): MRHNA, SNTAGT. This CDR3 is built from 16 residues. The junction had 8 bases not matched to a gene; V was cut back by 3 bases and J by 7 bases. The CDR3 region is CASSEAGTGGRHTQYF. CDR3 in DNA: TGTGCCAGCAGTGAGGCCGGGACAGGGGGCAGGCATACGCAGTATTTT.

This clonotype was detected ten times or more. The CDR3 sequence is CSVEDTGYEQYF. In nucleotides, the CDR3 is TGCAGCGTTGAAGATACAGGCTACGAGCAGTACTTC. The chain has TRBV29-1 and TRBJ2-7; D is possibly TRBD1 (5 bases). Trimming took 0 bases from V and 3 from J, leaving 6 bases between them. CDR1 is SQVTM and CDR2 is ANQGSEA in the germline V gene. This CDR3 has 12 residues.

This chain uses TRBV24-1 with TRBJ2-1; maybe TRBD2 (5 bases). Germline V gene data show CDR1 as KGHDR and CDR2 as SFDVKD. Trimming stripped 2 bases from V and 2 bases from J, with 9 bases between. This CDR3 region has 15 residues. The CDR3 coding sequence is TGTGCCACCAGTGATTGGACTGGAACCTACAATGAGCAGTTCTTC. Translating it yields CATSDWTGTYNEQFF.

The chain recombines TRBV2 with TRBJ2-5, with 8 bases fitting TRBD2. Trimming cost V 3 bases and J 4 bases; bases outside gene matches: 7. Per germline, CDR1 SNHLY and CDR2 FYNNEI. This CDR3 spans 15 amino acids. The CDR3 here is CASSDNGGRRETQYF. CDR3 coding DNA: TGTGCCAGCAGTGATAACGGCGGGAGGAGAGAGACCCAGTACTTC.

This clonotype has a single count. J is TRBJ2-4 and V is TRBV20-1; possibly TRBD1 for D (5 bases). V was shortened by 6 bases and J by 8 bases, with 14 bases between the two germline ends. Germline values: CDR1 DFQATT, CDR2 SNEGSKA (reference sequence). The CDR3 sequence is 12 residues long. CDR3 sequence: CSAGAGSDIQYF. The CDR3 DNA reads TGCAGTGCAGGGGCAGGGTCGGACATTCAGTACTTC.

This sequence joins TRBV6-4 and TRBJ2-4; TRBD1 might be the D (6 bases). Trimming pared 5 bases from V and 6 bases from J, leaving 11 bases between. Germline V CDR1 and CDR2: MRHNA, SNTAGT. This CDR3 contains 13 residues. The CDR3 DNA follows: TGTGCCAGCAGTCAACAGACAGGAAACATTCAGTACTTC. This gives the protein CASSQQTGNIQYF.

The count of this clonotype is one. The chain has TRBV28 and TRBJ2-1; D ambiguous. The CDR3 has 11 residues. Trimming took 7 bases from V and 10 from J, leaving 11 bases between them. CDR1 and CDR2 from the germline V gene are MDHEN and SYDVKM. CDR3 sequence reads: CASKERQEQFF. The CDR3 DNA follows: TGTGCCAGCAAAGAAAGACAAGAGCAGTTCTTC.

This clonotype was seen a single time. The V and J genes are TRBV7-2 and TRBJ2-5, with D unresolved. The germline V and J ends were trimmed by 4 bases and 5 bases, with 14 bases remaining between them. The CDR3 sequence is 14 residues long. The V gene's germline CDR1 is SGHTA and CDR2 FQGNSA. This CDR3 reads CASSSRRVDETQYF. In DNA, the CDR3 is TGTGCCAGCAGCTCCCGGCGTGTCGATGAGACCCAGTACTTC.

The J gene is TRBJ1-2, the V gene TRBV6-1, with D tentatively TRBD1 (5 bases). CDR3 length: 14 residues. CDR1 MNHNS and CDR2 SASEGT come from the germline V gene. Trimming took 5 bases from V and 7 from J, leaving 17 bases between them. For the CDR3, the DNA is TGTGCCAGCAGTCAACGGTCGGGGCTGGGTGGCTACACCTTC. Translating it yields CASSQRSGLGGYTF.

The chain combines TRBV24-1 with TRBJ2-1; no clear D gene. The V gene lost 4 bases and the J gene lost 0 bases, with 9 bases spanning the gap. Per the germline V gene, CDR1 is KGHDR and CDR2 is SFDVKD. The CDR3 is made up of 15 amino acids. DNA of the CDR3: TGTGCCACCAGTGACAGGTTAAGCTCCTACAATGAGCAGTTCTTC. It translates to CATSDRLSSYNEQFF.

This clonotype was seen once. The rearrangement links TRBV12-3 or TRBV12-4 to TRBJ1-3, with 8 bases aligning to TRBD1. The CDR3 totals 14 residues. Germline trimming cut 6 bases from V and 4 bases from J; bases unmatched to any gene: 5. In DNA, the CDR3 is TGTGCCAGCAGCTCTAGGACAGGGGGAAACACCATATATTTT. Translating gives CASSSRTGGNTIYF.

V gene TRBV4-1 combines with J gene TRBJ2-4; D gene unclear. The CDR3 has 14 residues. Germline V lookup: CDR1 MGHRA, CDR2 YSYEKL. V was shortened by 4 bases and J by 13 bases, with 20 bases between the two germline ends. CDR3 protein: CASSPENRVSKQYF. CDR3 DNA sequence: TGCGCCAGCAGCCCAGAAAACCGAGTGTCCAAGCAGTACTTC.

A few counts support this clonotype. This rearrangement joins TRBV28 to TRBJ2-4; 8 bases match TRBD1. The CDR3 is 14 amino acids. Germline CDR1 MDHEN, CDR2 SYDVKM. The J segment lost 13 bases and the V segment lost 1 base, leaving 9 bases of the junction unmatched. The CDR3 DNA follows: TGTGCCAGCAGTTTATTGGGACAGGTCTCTGGGCAGTACTTC. Amino acid sequence: CASSLLGQVSGQYF.

V and J are TRBV7-9 and TRBJ2-3, with D perhaps TRBD2 (5 bases). The CDR3 has 17 amino acids. Between the trimmed V and J ends, which lost 5 bases and 3 bases, there was a span of 21 bases. Germline V CDR1 and CDR2: SEHNR, FQNEAQ (reference sequence). CDR3 amino acids: CASSQSNRTRATDTQYF. CDR3 in DNA: TGTGCCAGCAGCCAATCAAACCGGACGAGGGCAACAGATACGCAGTATTTT. Complete variable domain (other parts from reference TRBV7-9 and TRBJ2-3): DTGVSQNPRHKITKRGQNVTFRCDPISEHNRLYWYRQTLGQGPEFLTYFQNEAQLEKSRLLSDRFSAERPKGSFSTLEIQRTEQGDSAMYLCASSQSNRTRATDTQYFGPGTRLTVL.